This passage covers 25 T cell receptor beta chains from one sample sequenced in a study of cytomegalovirus exposure and HLA in healthy donors. The study ran its PCR with 60 Vbeta and 13 Jbeta primers. Assay used: immunoSEQ multiplex PCR; TCRdb lists only in-frame clones, some missing. The sample includes 90,000 to 95,000 clones, around three quarters of them seen just once. The sequenced material came from PBMCs. All receptors derive from a man aged 25 to 40 in good health and CMV-seronegative.

This chain uses TRBV5-4 with TRBJ1-1; 7 bases match TRBD1. Germline CDR1 and CDR2: SGHNT and YYREEE (reference sequence). The CDR3 has 15 amino acids. V trimming: 2 bases; J trimming: 0 bases; junction bases outside the gene matches: 4. The CDR3 sequence is CASSFGTVLNTEAFF. Written as DNA, the CDR3 is TGTGCCAGCAGCTTTGGGACAGTCTTGAACACTGAAGCTTTCTTT.

The rearrangement uses TRBV10-3 and TRBJ2-1, with TRBD2 matching over 8 bases. This CDR3 has 13 amino acids. Germline CDR1 and CDR2: ENHRY and SYGVKD. J gave up 7 bases and V 4 bases, and 3 bases lay outside the gene matches. CDR3 nucleotides: TGTGCCATCAGTGGGGCTAGCGGGAATGAGCAGTTCTTC. Protein product: CAISGASGNEQFF.

The J gene is TRBJ2-1, the V gene TRBV27, with 11 bases fitting TRBD2. This CDR3 has 16 residues. Trimming cost V 3 bases and J 8 bases; bases outside gene matches: 9. Per the germline V gene, CDR1 is MNHEY and CDR2 is SMNVEV (reference sequence). CDR3 residues: CASSLGLAASFDEQFF. In DNA, the CDR3 is TGTGCCAGCAGTTTGGGACTAGCGGCCTCCTTTGATGAGCAGTTCTTC.

This chain uses TRBV6-1 with TRBJ2-7; 7 bases fit TRBD2. Unmatched junction bases numbered 5, after V lost 6 bases and J lost 3 bases. The CDR3 is 13 amino acids. Germline V gene data show CDR1 as MNHNS and CDR2 as SASEGT. CDR3 nucleotide sequence: TGTGCCAGCAGCCCCGGGACTAACTACGAGCAGTACGTC. Amino acid sequence: CASSPGTNYEQYV.

The chain carries TRBV6-6 and TRBJ2-7; 10 bases map to TRBD1. Germline V gene data show CDR1 as MNHNY and CDR2 as SVGAGI (reference sequence). This CDR3 has 15 amino acids. Trimming cost V 5 bases and J 3 bases; bases outside gene matches: 7. In nucleotides, the CDR3 is TGTGCCAGCAGTCCGGGACAGGGGATAATCTACGAGCAGTACGTC. It yields the protein CASSPGQGIIYEQYV.

This chain connects TRBV28 to TRBJ1-2; 10 positions agree with TRBD1. V shed 5 bases, J shed 4 bases, and the junction held 7 bases outside the gene matches. Germline V CDR1 and CDR2: MDHEN, SYDVKM. The CDR3 contains 15 residues. For the CDR3, the DNA is TGTGCCAGCAGTCATGACAGGGGGCGACGCTATGGCTACACCTTC. This encodes CASSHDRGRRYGYTF.

This clone has only one observation. The chain employs TRBV5-5 and TRBJ2-1, with D unresolved. The V end was cut by 6 bases, the J end by 9 bases, with 13 bases between. The germline V gene has CDR1 SGHKS and CDR2 YYEKEE (reference sequence). CDR3 size: 12 residues. The CDR3 DNA reads TGTGCCAGCACCCCATTTTCGGGTGAGCAGTTCTTC. Protein sequence: CASTPFSGEQFF.

This clone was counted once. This chain connects TRBV7-3 to TRBJ1-1; D gene uncertain. Germline V CDR1 and CDR2: SGHTA, FQGTGA. V lost 1 base to trimming and J lost 5 bases, with 14 bases between them. There are 15 residues in the CDR3. The DNA of the CDR3 is TGTGCCAGCAGCTTAAGCTACACCTCGGGGACTGAAGCTTTCTTT. Translation: CASSLSYTSGTEAFF.

This clone was seen only a few times. J is TRBJ1-1 and V is TRBV19, with TRBD1 matching 9 bases. This CDR3 comprises 13 residues. Per the germline V gene, CDR1 is LNHDA and CDR2 is SQIVND (reference sequence). V gave up 9 bases and J gave up 3 bases; unmatched junction bases: 5. The CDR3 DNA reads as TGTGCCAGCACGACAGGGGGTTACACTGAAGCTTTCTTT. This gives the protein CASTTGGYTEAFF.

The chain couples TRBV7-9 to TRBJ1-2; TRBD1 matches at 10 bases. The CDR3 runs to 16 residues. CDR1 is SEHNR and CDR2 is FQNEAQ in the germline V gene (reference sequence). After removal of 4 bases from V and 6 bases from J, the junction contained 11 bases not matched to a gene. The CDR3 DNA reads TGTGCCAGCAGCTCCGCCGGGACAGGGGTGACCCATGGCTACACCTTC. It translates to CASSSAGTGVTHGYTF.

This clone was counted a few times. The chain joins TRBV19 to TRBJ1-1, with D tentatively TRBD1 (5 bases). The CDR3 is 15 amino acids. V gave up 5 bases and J gave up 6 bases, with 19 bases separating them. CDR1 is LNHDA and CDR2 is SQIVND in the germline V gene (reference sequence). The CDR3 protein is CASSARETRGPEAFF. The CDR3 nucleotides read TGTGCCAGTAGTGCCCGGGAGACGAGGGGCCCTGAAGCTTTCTTT. The variable domain in full, with the rest retrieved from reference TRBV19 and TRBJ1-1, is DGGITQSPKYLFRKEGQNVTLSCEQNLNHDAMYWYRQDPGQGLRLIYYSQIVNDFQKGDIAEGYSVSREKKESFPLTVTSAQKNPTAFYLCASSARETRGPEAFFGQGTRLTVV.

The V gene is TRBV11-3, the J gene TRBJ2-5; 9 bases map to TRBD2. Germline V gives CDR1 SGHNT, CDR2 YENEEA. V trimming: 4 bases; J trimming: 5 bases; junction bases outside the gene matches: 5. The CDR3 has 14 residues. The DNA of the CDR3 is TGTGCCAGCAGCTCGCGGGGGGGAAGGGAGACCCAGTACTTC. Translated, it gives CASSSRGGRETQYF.

The chain carries TRBV11-2 and TRBJ2-7; D possibly corresponds to TRBD2 (5 bases). Germline-derived CDR1 and CDR2 are SGHAT and FQNNGV. The CDR3 length is 14 residues. V lost 1 base to trimming and J lost 7 bases, with 14 bases between them. The CDR3 reads CASSLGFLSGEQYF. CDR3 nucleotide sequence: TGTGCCAGCAGCTTAGGATTTCTCTCGGGGGAGCAGTACTTC.

This rearrangement joins TRBV6-1 to TRBJ1-1, with D possibly being TRBD1 (5 bases). The CDR3 runs 17 residues. Germline CDR1 is MNHNS and CDR2 is SASEGT. The V and J ends lost 4 bases and 0 bases respectively, with 18 bases between them. The CDR3 reads CASSVFRPDRLNTEAFF. The CDR3 nucleotides are TGTGCCAGCAGTGTTTTTAGGCCCGACAGATTGAACACTGAAGCTTTCTTT.

The chain combines TRBV7-3 with TRBJ1-1; the D gene is possibly TRBD1 (6 bases). The CDR3 sequence is 14 residues long. The ends were cut back, 5 bases at V and 8 bases at J, with 18 bases in the middle. Germline CDR1 is SGHTA and CDR2 is FQGTGA. The CDR3 coding sequence is TGTGCCAGCAGCCCTAGGGGGGGGGCAGCGGAAGCTTTCTTT. It translates to CASSPRGGAAEAFF. The variable domain in full, completed from reference TRBV7-3 and TRBJ1-1, reads GAGVSQTPSNKVTEKGKYVELRCDPISGHTALYWYRQSLGQGPEFLIYFQGTGAADDSGLPNDRFFAVRPEGSVSTLKIQRTERGDSAVYLCASSPRGGAAEAFFGQGTRLTVV.

The chain combines TRBV19 with TRBJ2-7; 8 bases fit TRBD1. Germline assignment: CDR1 LNHDA and CDR2 SQIVND (reference sequence). J gave up 2 bases and V 5 bases, and 5 bases lay outside the gene matches. This CDR3 has 14 amino acids. The CDR3 loop is CASSSGQGPYEQYF. In nucleotides, the CDR3 is TGTGCCAGTAGTTCAGGACAGGGCCCCTACGAGCAGTACTTC. The full variable domain, in which reference TRBV19 and TRBJ2-7 provide the parts outside the CDR3, is DGGITQSPKYLFRKEGQNVTLSCEQNLNHDAMYWYRQDPGQGLRLIYYSQIVNDFQKGDIAEGYSVSREKKESFPLTVTSAQKNPTAFYLCASSSGQGPYEQYFGPGTRLTVT.

The rearrangement joins TRBV4-1 to TRBJ2-5; 16 positions agree with TRBD2. The CDR3 sequence is 19 residues long. V gave up 1 base and J gave up 5 bases; unmatched junction bases: 10. Germline V gives CDR1 MGHRA, CDR2 YSYEKL. The CDR3 loop is CASSQGGLAGGPGGETQYF. The CDR3 nucleotides read TGCGCCAGCAGCCAAGGGGGACTAGCGGGAGGGCCGGGCGGGGAGACCCAGTACTTC.

The genes are TRBV10-3 and TRBJ2-1; 10 bases fit TRBD2. The CDR3 sequence is 13 residues long. Germline CDR1 reads ENHRY; CDR2 reads SYGVKD. V was pared by 10 bases and J by 2 bases, with 2 bases of the junction left unmatched. CDR3 in DNA: TGTGCCACCACTAGCGGGACCTACAATGAGCAGTTCTTC. Protein sequence: CATTSGTYNEQFF.

This clone was detected only once. The V and J genes are TRBV6-1 and TRBJ2-7; TRBD1 matches 7 bases. CDR1 is MNHNS, CDR2 SASEGT, per germline. After removal of 6 bases from V and 4 bases from J, the junction contained 6 bases not matched to a gene. The length of the CDR3 is 13 residues. The chain's CDR3 is CASSRDRIYEQYV. In nucleotides, the CDR3 is TGTGCCAGCAGCCGGGACAGAATATACGAGCAGTACGTC.

The chain uses TRBV5-1 and TRBJ2-3, with D possibly TRBD2 on 6 matching bases. Germline V lookup: CDR1 SGHRS, CDR2 YFSETQ. The V end was cut by 4 bases, the J end by 0 bases, with 15 bases between. The CDR3 covers 16 residues. The DNA of the CDR3 is TGCGCCAGCAGCCCTGACGGGGGATCGAGCACAGATACGCAGTATTTT. This sequence encodes CASSPDGGSSTDTQYF. The whole variable domain, filled in from reference TRBV5-1 and TRBJ2-3, reads KAGVTQTPRYLIKTRGQQVTLSCSPISGHRSVSWYQQTPGQGLQFLFEYFSETQRNKGNFPGRFSGRQFSNSRSEMNVSTLELGDSALYLCASSPDGGSSTDTQYFGPGTRLTVL.

The rearrangement uses TRBV6-1 and TRBJ2-5; perhaps TRBD1 as D (6 bases). The CDR3 loop spans 19 amino acids. V lost 1 base and J 5 bases, leaving 26 bases between the germline ends. Per the germline V gene, CDR1 is MNHNS and CDR2 is SASEGT. CDR3 in amino acids: CASSEDFSFGTGSTETQYF. In nucleotides, the CDR3 is TGTGCCAGCAGTGAAGATTTTAGTTTTGGTACAGGGAGCACGGAGACCCAGTACTTC.

This clone was seen once. The chain joins TRBV27 to TRBJ2-1, with a possible D match to TRBD2 (5 bases). Germline V gives CDR1 MNHEY, CDR2 SMNVEV (reference sequence). The CDR3 consists of 16 residues. V was clipped by 3 bases and J by 4 bases, with 16 bases between them. The CDR3 sequence: CASSFQSGNGYNEQFF. The CDR3 coding sequence is TGTGCCAGCAGTTTTCAGTCCGGGAATGGTTACAATGAGCAGTTCTTC.

DNA of the CDR3: TGCGCCAGCAGCTCGTTAGGGACAGGGGAGGAAAAGCAGTACTTC. Translated, it gives CASSSLGTGEEKQYF. This chain joins TRBV5-1 and TRBJ2-7, with TRBD1 matching 10 bases. V lost 3 bases, J lost 8 bases, and 11 bases stayed unmatched. This CDR3 comprises 15 residues. Per germline, CDR1 SGHRS and CDR2 YFSETQ.

In its sample, this clone was seen a few times. This rearrangement joins TRBV7-9 to TRBJ1-1; TRBD1 agrees at 8 bases. Looked up from germline, CDR1 is SEHNR and CDR2 is FQNEAQ (reference sequence). The CDR3 has 15 residues. V gave up 7 bases and J gave up 3 bases; unmatched junction bases: 10. CDR3 amino acids: CASISTRDRHTEAFF. In DNA form, the CDR3 reads TGTGCCAGCATCTCAACCCGGGACAGGCACACTGAAGCTTTCTTT.

This chain uses TRBV7-9 with TRBJ2-5, with 13 bases matching TRBD2. Unmatched junction bases numbered 6, after V lost 6 bases and J lost 5 bases. Germline-derived CDR1 and CDR2 are SEHNR and FQNEAQ (reference sequence). This CDR3 has 15 residues. Here the CDR3 DNA reads TGTGCCAGCAGTATACTAGCGGGGGGGCCTGAGACCCAGTACTTC. Its protein is CASSILAGGPETQYF.